This T cell receptor beta chain appears in the sequencing data of a study of post-analysis software for immune sequencing data. Study-wide context: Some patients lacked subtype; others had relapsing-remitting, secondary progressive or progressive-relapsing disease.

Trimming removed 4 bases from V and 8 bases from J; junction bases left unmatched: 2. Germline CDR1 and CDR2: KGHSH and LQKENI. This CDR3 has 12 amino acids. General study points: Controls showed lower frequencies than patients for five TRBV segments, and TRBV5-6, TRBV5-1 and TRBV20-1 were among these.

Notes on this clonotype: Antigen: not known.

The TCR beta cDNA libraries carried unique molecular identifiers. TCRdb independently ran MiXCR on the PCR reads; one entry per CDR3 protein. The sample includes about half a million distinct CDR3 sequences, around 40% of them seen just once. J is TRBJ2-1 and V is TRBV18, with 7 bases aligning to TRBD2. Specimen: blood. This clonotype was obtained from a girl between 10 and 17 years old with multiple sclerosis. The CDR3 is CASSRREYEQFF. In DNA, the CDR3 is TGTGCCAGCTCACGGCGGGAGTATGAGCAGTTCTTC.